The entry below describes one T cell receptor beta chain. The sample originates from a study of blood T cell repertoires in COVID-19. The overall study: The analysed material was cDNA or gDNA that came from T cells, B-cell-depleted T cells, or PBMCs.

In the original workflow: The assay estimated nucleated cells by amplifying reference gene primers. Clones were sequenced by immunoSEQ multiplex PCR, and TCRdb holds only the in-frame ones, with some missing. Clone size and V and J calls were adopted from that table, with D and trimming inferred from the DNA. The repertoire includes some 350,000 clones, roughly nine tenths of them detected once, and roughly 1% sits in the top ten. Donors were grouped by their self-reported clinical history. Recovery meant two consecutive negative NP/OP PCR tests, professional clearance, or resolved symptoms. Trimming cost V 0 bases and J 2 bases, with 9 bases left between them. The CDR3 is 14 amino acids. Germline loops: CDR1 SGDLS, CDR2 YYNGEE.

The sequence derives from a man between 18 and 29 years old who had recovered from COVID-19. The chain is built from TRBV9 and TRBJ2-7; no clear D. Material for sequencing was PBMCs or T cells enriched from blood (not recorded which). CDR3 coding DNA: TGTGCCAGCAGCGTAGATTTAGTACCCTACGAGCAGTACTTC. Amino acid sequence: CASSVDLVPYEQYF. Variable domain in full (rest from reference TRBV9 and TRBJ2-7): DSGVTQTPKHLITATGQRVTLRCSPRSGDLSVYWYQQSLDQGLQFLIQYYNGEERAKGNILERFSAQQFPDLHSELNLSSLELGDSALYFCASSVDLVPYEQYFGPGTRLTVT.